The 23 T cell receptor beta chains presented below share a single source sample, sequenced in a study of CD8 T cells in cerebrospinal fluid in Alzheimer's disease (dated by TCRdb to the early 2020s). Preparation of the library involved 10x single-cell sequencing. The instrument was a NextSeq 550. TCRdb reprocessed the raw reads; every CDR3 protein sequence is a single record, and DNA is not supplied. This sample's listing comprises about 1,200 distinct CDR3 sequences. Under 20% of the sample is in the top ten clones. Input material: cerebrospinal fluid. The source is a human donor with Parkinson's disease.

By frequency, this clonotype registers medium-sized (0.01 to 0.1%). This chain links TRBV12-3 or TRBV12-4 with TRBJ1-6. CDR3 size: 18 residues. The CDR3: CASSPSWVRSSYNSPLHF.

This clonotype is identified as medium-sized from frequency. The CDR3 loop reads CASSQRPGLTAYEQYF. The chain uses TRBV3-1 and TRBJ2-7; the TRBD2 assignment by TCRdb is unverifiable without DNA. This CDR3 is 16 amino acids long. Germline values: CDR1 LGHDT, CDR2 YNNKEL (reference sequence).

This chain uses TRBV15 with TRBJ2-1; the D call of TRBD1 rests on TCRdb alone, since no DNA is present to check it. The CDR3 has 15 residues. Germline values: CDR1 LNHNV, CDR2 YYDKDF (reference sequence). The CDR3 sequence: CATSRDISGRGEQFF.

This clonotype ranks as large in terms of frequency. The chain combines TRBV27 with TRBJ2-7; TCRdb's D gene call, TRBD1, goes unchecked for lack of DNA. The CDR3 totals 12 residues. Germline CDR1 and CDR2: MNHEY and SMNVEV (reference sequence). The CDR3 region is CASSRVVGEQYF.

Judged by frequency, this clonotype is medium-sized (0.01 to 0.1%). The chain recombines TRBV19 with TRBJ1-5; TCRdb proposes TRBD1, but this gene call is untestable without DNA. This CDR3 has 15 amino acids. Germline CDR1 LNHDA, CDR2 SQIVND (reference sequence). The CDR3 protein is CASNPQGPRNQPQHF.

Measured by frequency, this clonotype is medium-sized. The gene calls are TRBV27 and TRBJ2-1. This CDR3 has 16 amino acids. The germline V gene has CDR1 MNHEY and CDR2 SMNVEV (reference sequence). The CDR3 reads CASSLIAGSSYNEQFF.

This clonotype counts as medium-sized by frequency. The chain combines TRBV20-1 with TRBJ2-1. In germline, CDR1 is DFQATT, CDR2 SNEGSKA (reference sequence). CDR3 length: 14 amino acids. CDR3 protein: CSAEWAGLDNEQFF.

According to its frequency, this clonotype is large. The CDR3 sequence: CASSFSFEQYF. This sequence joins TRBV12-3 or TRBV12-4 and TRBJ2-7. The CDR3 loop spans 11 amino acids.

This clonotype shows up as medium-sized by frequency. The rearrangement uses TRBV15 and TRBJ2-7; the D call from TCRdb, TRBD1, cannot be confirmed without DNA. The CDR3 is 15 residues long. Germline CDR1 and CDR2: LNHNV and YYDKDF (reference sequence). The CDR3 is CATSRDLQGRYEQYF.

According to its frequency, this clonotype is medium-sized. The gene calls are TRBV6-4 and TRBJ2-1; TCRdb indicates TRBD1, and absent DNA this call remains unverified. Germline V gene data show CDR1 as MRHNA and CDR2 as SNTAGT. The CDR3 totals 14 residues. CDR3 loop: CASRPGPAYNEQFF.

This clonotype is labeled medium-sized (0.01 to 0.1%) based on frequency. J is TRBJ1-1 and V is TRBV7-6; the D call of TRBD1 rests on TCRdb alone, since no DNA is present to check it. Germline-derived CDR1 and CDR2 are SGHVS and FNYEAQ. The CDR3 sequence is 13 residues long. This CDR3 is CASRLQGNTEAFF. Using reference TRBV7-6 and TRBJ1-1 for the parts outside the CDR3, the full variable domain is GAGVSQSPRYKVTKRGQDVALRCDPISGHVSLYWYRQALGQGPEFLTYFNYEAQQDKSGLPNDRFSAERPEGSISTLTIQRTEQRDSAMYRCASRLQGNTEAFFGQGTRLTVV.

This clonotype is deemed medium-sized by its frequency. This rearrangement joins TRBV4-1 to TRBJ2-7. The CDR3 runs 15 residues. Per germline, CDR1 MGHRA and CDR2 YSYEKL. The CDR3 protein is CASSQDSGLWDEQYF.

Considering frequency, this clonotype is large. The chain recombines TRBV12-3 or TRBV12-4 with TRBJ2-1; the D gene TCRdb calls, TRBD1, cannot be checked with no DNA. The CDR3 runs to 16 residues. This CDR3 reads CASTLRPGQIINEQFF.

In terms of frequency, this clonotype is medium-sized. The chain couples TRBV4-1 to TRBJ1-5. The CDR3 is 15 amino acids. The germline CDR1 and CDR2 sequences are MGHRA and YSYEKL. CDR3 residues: CASSQQSVGNQPQHF.

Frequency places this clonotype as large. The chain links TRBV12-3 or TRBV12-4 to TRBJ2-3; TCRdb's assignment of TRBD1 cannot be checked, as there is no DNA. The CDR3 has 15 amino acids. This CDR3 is CASSLGGGLPDTQYF.

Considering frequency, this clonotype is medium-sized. The CDR3 reads CASSQGPISGNTIYF. This chain joins TRBV3-1 and TRBJ1-3. CDR1 is LGHDT, CDR2 YNNKEL, per germline (reference sequence). The CDR3 runs to 15 residues.

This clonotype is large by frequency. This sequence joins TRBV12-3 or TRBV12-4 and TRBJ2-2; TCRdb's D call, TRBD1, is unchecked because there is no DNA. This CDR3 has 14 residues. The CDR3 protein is CASSFQGNTGELFF.

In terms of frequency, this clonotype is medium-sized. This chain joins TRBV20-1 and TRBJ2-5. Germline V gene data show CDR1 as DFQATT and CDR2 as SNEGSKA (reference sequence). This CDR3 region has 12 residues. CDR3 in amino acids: CSASPIQETQYF.

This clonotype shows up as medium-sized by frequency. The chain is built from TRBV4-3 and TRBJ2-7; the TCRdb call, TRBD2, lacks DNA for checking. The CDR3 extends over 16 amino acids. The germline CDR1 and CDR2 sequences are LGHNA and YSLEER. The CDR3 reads CASSRSSGTNPYEQYF.

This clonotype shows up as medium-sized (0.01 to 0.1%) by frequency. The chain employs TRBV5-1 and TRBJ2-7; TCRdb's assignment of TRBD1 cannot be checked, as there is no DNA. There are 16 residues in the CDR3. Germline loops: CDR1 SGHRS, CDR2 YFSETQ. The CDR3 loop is CASSLVGRVSSYEQYF.

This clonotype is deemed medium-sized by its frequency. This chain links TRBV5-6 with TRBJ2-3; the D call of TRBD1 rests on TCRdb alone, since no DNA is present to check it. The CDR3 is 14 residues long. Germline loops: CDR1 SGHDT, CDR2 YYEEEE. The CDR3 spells CASSRAAGTDTQYF.

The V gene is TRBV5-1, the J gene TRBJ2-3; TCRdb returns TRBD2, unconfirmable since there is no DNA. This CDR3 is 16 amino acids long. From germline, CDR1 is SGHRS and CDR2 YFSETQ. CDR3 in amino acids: CASSFSVGSRTDTQYF.

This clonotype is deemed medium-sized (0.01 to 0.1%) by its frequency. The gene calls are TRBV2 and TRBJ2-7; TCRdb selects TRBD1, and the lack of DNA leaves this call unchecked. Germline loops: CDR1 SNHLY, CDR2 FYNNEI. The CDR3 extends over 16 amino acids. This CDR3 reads CASRYSRTGTDNEQYF.